This is a list of T cell receptor beta chains from one sample in a study of PD-1 blockade in classical Hodgkin lymphoma. Profiled with immunoSEQ multiplex PCR; TCRdb holds only in-frame clones, not every one. The repertoire holds 25,000 to 35,000 clones, with roughly four fifths as singletons. Sequences were derived from CD4+ T cells from blood, sampled before the fourth cycle of nivolumab. The receptor source for this set is a human donor with classical Hodgkin lymphoma. Both conserved end residues are part of each CDR3. Some rows mark clone size as missing; the rest say once, few, many or name a class of expanded clone.

abundance,v_gene,j_gene,CDR3aa
-,TRBV30,TRBJ1-1,CAWSLRTEAFF
-,TRBV7-9,TRBJ2-1,CASSLVSPAGEQFF
-,TRBV4-2,TRBJ1-1,CASSQESRAWGTEAFF
-,TRBV7-2,TRBJ2-5,CASSGDRGEETQYF
-,TRBV6-5,TRBJ1-5,CASSYSRNSNQPQHF
-,TRBV9,TRBJ1-6,CASSRDRGSSPLHF
once,TRBV6-5,TRBJ1-2,CASKTDATRRGYTF
-,TRBV9,TRBJ2-5,CASSAGTVQETQYF
-,TRBV6-5,TRBJ1-1,CASSDTGADTEAFF
once,TRBV14,TRBJ1-1,CASSKDPGRTEAFF
-,TRBV30,TRBJ1-2,CAWSVTRGGYTF
once,TRBV27,TRBJ2-3,CASSFTSGASTDTQYF
-,TRBV6-6,TRBJ1-2,CASSYSWLDGYTF
-,TRBV10-3,TRBJ2-2,CAISGPDDGRGELFF
once,TRBV29-1,TRBJ2-3,CSVAGRTTDTQYF
-,TRBV5-1,TRBJ2-5,CASSTGLAGVETQYF
-,TRBV20-1,TRBJ1-2,CSAGSGYTF
-,TRBV4-3,TRBJ1-5,CASSQDLDQPQHF
-,TRBV10-3,TRBJ2-3,CAISEKIDYGTVTDTQYF
-,TRBV7-2,TRBJ2-3,CASSILGAGGFADTQYF
-,TRBV19,TRBJ1-4,CASSQQGASEKLFF
-,TRBV4-3,TRBJ1-4,CASSQVTGREKLFF
-,TRBV7-6,TRBJ2-7,CASSRRQGERYEQYF
-,TRBV6-6,TRBJ1-2,CASSYQGGYTF
few,TRBV27,TRBJ1-1,CASTVNTEAFF
-,TRBV4-1,TRBJ1-4,CASSQAGSAGDNEKLFF
-,TRBV5-4,TRBJ2-3,CASSIDGGAADTQYF
-,TRBV6-5,TRBJ1-1,CASRLGRMNTEAFF
-,TRBV2,TRBJ1-1,CASRAFTGAVVNTEAFF
-,TRBV6-6,TRBJ2-2,CASIEGNTGELFF
-,TRBV5-1,TRBJ2-3,CASSFTSGGSTDTQYF
-,TRBV15,TRBJ2-2,CATSSAGLAGGDTGELFF
-,TRBV28,TRBJ2-7,CAWSVSSYEQYF
-,TRBV30,TRBJ1-1,CAWSLSTGITEAFF
once,TRBV15,TRBJ1-4,CATSRTRQVGNEKLFF
-,TRBV20-1,TRBJ1-2,CSAVGNYGYTF
once,TRBV7-2,TRBJ2-1,CASSLSGGSHNEQFF
-,TRBV11-3,TRBJ2-1,CASSFSSKGSNEQFF
-,TRBV19,TRBJ1-2,CASSSQPPGASYGYTF
-,TRBV19,TRBJ1-3,CASSIGPGASSGNTIYF
-,TRBV5-1,TRBJ2-5,CASRGSGGSQETQYF
-,TRBV16,TRBJ1-1,CASSGFVDTEAFF